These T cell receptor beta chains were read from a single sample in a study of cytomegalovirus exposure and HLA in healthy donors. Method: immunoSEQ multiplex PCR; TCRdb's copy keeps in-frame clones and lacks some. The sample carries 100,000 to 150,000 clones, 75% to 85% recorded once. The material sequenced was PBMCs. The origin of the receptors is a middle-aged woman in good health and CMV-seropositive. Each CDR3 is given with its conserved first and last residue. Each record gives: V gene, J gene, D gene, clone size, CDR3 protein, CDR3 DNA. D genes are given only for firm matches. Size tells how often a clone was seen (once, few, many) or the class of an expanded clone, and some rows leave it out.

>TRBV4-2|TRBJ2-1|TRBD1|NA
CASSQERTGGDEQFF
TGTGCCAGCAGCCAAGAACGGACAGGGGGCGACGAGCAGTTCTTC
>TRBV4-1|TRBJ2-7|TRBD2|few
CASSQPTSGSYEQYF
TGCGCCAGCAGCCAACCGACTAGCGGGAGCTACGAGCAGTACTTC
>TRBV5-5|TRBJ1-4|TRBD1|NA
CASSFRRQGGEKLFF
TGTGCCAGCAGCTTTAGGCGACAGGGAGGTGAAAAACTGTTTTTT
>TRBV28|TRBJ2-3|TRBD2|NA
CASSWTSGNTDTQYF
TGTGCCAGCAGCTGGACTAGCGGGAACACAGATACGCAGTATTTT
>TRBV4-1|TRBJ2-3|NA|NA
CASSQAPSTDTQYF
TGCGCCAGCAGCCAAGCTCCCAGCACAGATACGCAGTATTTT
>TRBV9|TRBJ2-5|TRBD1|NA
CASSARDRVQGETQYF
TGTGCCAGCAGCGCCCGGGACAGGGTACAGGGGGAGACCCAGTACTTC
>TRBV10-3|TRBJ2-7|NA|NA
CATENNQAEQYF
TGTGCCACCGAAAATAACCAAGCCGAGCAGTACTTC
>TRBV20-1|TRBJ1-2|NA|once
CSARDECGYTF
TGCAGTGCTAGAGATGAGTGCGGCTACACCTTC
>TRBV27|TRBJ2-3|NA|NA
CASSSQNTDTQYF
TGTGCCAGCAGTTCACAGAACACAGATACGCAGTATTTT
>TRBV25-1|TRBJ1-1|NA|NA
CASSESRSLATEAFF
TGTGCCAGCAGTGAATCCAGGAGCCTAGCCACTGAAGCTTTCTTT
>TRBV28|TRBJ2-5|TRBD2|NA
CASSLPTSGGAETQYF
TGTGCCAGCAGCCTACCGACTAGCGGGGGGGCGGAGACCCAGTACTTC
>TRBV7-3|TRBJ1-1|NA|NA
CASSSGDWAEAFF
TGTGCCAGCAGCTCCGGGGACTGGGCTGAAGCTTTCTTT
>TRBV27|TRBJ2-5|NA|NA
CASSLRGRGETQYF
TGTGCCAGCAGTTTAAGGGGTAGGGGAGAGACCCAGTACTTC
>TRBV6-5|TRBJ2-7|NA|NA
CASSQGHEQYF
TGTGCCAGCTCTCAAGGACACGAGCAGTACTTC
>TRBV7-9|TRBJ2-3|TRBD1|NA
CASSPPGQASTDTQYF
TGTGCCAGCAGCCCGCCCGGACAGGCGAGCACAGATACGCAGTATTTT
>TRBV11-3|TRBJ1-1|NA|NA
CASSSDSTEAFF
TGTGCCAGCAGCTCGGACTCCACTGAAGCTTTCTTT
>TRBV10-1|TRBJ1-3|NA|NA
CASSPGVNSGNTIYF
TGCGCCAGCAGTCCGGGAGTCAACTCTGGAAACACCATATATTTT
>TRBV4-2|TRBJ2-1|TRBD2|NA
CASSQASGVEYNEQFF
TGTGCCAGCAGCCAAGCTAGCGGGGTGGAGTACAATGAGCAGTTCTTC
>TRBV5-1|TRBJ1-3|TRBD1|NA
CASSVTGDSSGNTIYF
TGCGCCAGCAGCGTTACAGGGGATAGCTCTGGAAACACCATATATTTT
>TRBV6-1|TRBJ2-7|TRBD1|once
CASTMDRGSYEQYF
TGTGCCAGCACTATGGACAGGGGGAGCTACGAGCAGTACTTC
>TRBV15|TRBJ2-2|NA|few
CATSRIFSAVQNTGELFF
TGTGCCACCAGCAGAATTTTCTCCGCAGTACAGAACACCGGGGAGCTGTTTTTT
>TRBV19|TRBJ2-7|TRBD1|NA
CASSIGQGYEQYF
TGTGCCAGTAGTATTGGACAGGGCTACGAGCAGTACTTC
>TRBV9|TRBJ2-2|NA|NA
CASSVAQKAGPGTGELFF
TGTGCCAGCAGCGTAGCTCAAAAGGCTGGGCCGGGGACCGGGGAGCTGTTTTTT
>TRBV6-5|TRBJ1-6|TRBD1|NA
CASKRDRDNSPLHF
TGTGCCAGCAAAAGGGACAGGGACAATTCACCCCTCCACTTT
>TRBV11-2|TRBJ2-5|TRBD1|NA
CASSSPPTNRGRETQYF
TGTGCCAGCAGCTCCCCCCCTACGAACAGGGGGCGAGAGACCCAGTACTTC
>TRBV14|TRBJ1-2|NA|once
CASSHQSVGGYGYTF
TGTGCCAGCAGCCATCAAAGCGTCGGGGGTTATGGCTACACCTTC
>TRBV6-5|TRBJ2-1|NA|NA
CATERSGYNEQFF
TGTGCCACCGAGAGGAGTGGCTACAATGAGCAGTTCTTC
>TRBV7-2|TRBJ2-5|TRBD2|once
CASSSSLAGGPGETQYF
TGTGCCAGCAGCTCCTCCCTAGCGGGGGGGCCTGGGGAGACCCAGTACTTC
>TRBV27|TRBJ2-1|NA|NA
CASSLSRGLSNEQFF
TGTGCCAGCAGTTTATCGCGGGGGCTTAGTAATGAGCAGTTCTTC
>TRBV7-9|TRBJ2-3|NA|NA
CASSSGTDTQYF
TGTGCCAGCAGCTCAGGGACAGATACGCAGTATTTT
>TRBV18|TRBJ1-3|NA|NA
CASSPDGFSGNTIYF
TGTGCCAGCTCACCAGACGGGTTCTCTGGAAACACCATATATTTT
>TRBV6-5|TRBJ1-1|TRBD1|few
CASSYSDRGEAFF
TGTGCCAGCAGTTACTCGGACAGGGGTGAAGCTTTCTTT
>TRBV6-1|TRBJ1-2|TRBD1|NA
CASRRQGASPPGPF
TGTGCCAGCAGAAGACAGGGGGCGTCTCCTCCCGGGCCCTTC
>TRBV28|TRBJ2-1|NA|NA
CASSFTGGGIRSSYNEQFF
TGTGCCAGCAGTTTTACAGGGGGGGGAATAAGGAGCTCCTACAATGAGCAGTTCTTC
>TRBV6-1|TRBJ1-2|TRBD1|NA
CASSETGGAYGYTF
TGTGCCAGCAGTGAGACAGGGGGCGCATATGGCTACACCTTC
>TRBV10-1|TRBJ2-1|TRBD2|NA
CAIPGTSGSYCYNEQFF
TGCGCCATCCCTGGGACTAGCGGGAGTTATTGCTACAATGAGCAGTTCTTC
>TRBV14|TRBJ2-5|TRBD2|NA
CASSIAGVEETQYF
TGTGCCAGCAGCATAGCGGGAGTGGAGGAGACCCAGTACTTC
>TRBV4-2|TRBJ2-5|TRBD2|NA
CASSQGPSGGREETQYF
TGTGCCAGCAGCCAAGGTCCTAGCGGGGGGCGCGAAGAGACCCAGTACTTC
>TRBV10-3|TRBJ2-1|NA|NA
CAISADFNNEQFF
TGTGCCATCAGTGCGGACTTCAACAATGAGCAGTTCTTC
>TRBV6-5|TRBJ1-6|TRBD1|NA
CASSYGRTGDNSPLHF
TGTGCCAGCAGTTACGGCCGGACAGGGGATAATTCACCCCTCCACTTT
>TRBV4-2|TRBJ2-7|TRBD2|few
CASSQEITSGVYEQYF
TGTGCCAGCAGCCAAGAAATCACTAGCGGGGTTTACGAGCAGTACTTC
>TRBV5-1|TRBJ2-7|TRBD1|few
CASSPGQWIYEQYF
TGCGCCAGCAGCCCGGGACAGTGGATTTATGAGCAGTACTTC
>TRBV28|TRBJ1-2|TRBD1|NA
CASSSHRGRNGYTF
TGTGCCAGCAGTTCCCACAGGGGGCGGAATGGCTACACCTTC
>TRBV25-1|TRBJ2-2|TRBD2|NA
CASRIAGSGELFF
TGTGCCAGCAGGATAGCGGGATCGGGGGAGCTGTTTTTT
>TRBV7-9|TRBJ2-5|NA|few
CASSFSDRETQYF
TGTGCCAGCAGTTTTAGTGATAGAGAGACCCAGTACTTC
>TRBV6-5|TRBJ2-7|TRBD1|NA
CASNRQGDHEQYF
TGTGCCAGCAATAGACAGGGAGACCACGAGCAGTACTTC
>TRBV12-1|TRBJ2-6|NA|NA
CASSFDSLHVLTF
TGTGCCAGCAGCTTTGACAGCCTCCACGTCCTGACTTTC
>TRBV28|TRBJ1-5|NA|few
CASNGDSGSNQPQHF
TGTGCCAGCAACGGGGACTCCGGAAGCAATCAGCCCCAGCATTTT
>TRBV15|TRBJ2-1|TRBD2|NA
CATSRAIAAGEGNEQFF
TGTGCCACCAGCAGAGCTATCGCGGCGGGAGAGGGTAATGAGCAGTTCTTC
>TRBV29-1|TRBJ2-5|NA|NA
CSVDSLHNRQYF
TGCAGCGTGGACTCGCTCCACAACCGGCAGTACTTC
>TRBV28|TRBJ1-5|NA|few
CASSILTGALSNQPQHF
TGTGCCAGCAGTATCCTGACAGGAGCACTTAGCAATCAGCCCCAGCATTTT
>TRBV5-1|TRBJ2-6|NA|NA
CASSPGASGANVLTF
TGCGCCAGCAGCCCCGGTGCTAGTGGGGCCAACGTCCTGACTTTC
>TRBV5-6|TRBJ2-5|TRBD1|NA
CASSLNRGQETQYF
TGTGCCAGCAGCTTGAACAGGGGGCAAGAGACCCAGTACTTC
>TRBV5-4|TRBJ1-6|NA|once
CASSYVGQTPNSPLHF
TGTGCCAGCAGCTACGTAGGACAGACACCCAATTCACCCCTCCACTTT
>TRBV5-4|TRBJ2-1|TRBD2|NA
CASSLGLAGGYNEQFF
TGTGCCAGCAGCTTGGGTCTAGCGGGGGGGTACAATGAGCAGTTCTTC
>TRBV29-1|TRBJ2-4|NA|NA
CSVGATVKNIQYF
TGCAGCGTTGGGGCGACAGTAAAAAACATTCAGTACTTC
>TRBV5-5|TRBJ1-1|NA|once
CASSLEHPEAFF
TGTGCCAGCAGCTTGGAGCACCCTGAAGCTTTCTTT